This T cell receptor (beta chain) was sequenced for a study of tumor-infiltrating lymphocytes in primary liver carcinoma. About the study: Measuring about 4 to 10 cm across, the tumors were staged as T1-T3 N0M0.

From approximately 490 ng total RNA, TCR beta cDNA was generated with a primer in the constant region. Three nested multiplex PCR rounds, a slightly modified ARM-PCR, produced the libraries for TCR beta. TCRdb re-derived calls from the multiplex PCR reads in MiXCR, one entry per CDR3 protein. In the table there are 100,000 or so distinct CDR3 sequences, roughly 69% of which are singletons. Points from the study as a whole: For tumor-adjacent and tumor-blood pairs, overlap was less than that seen for tumor region pairs. Present in all five tumor regions were only about 8-25% of the top clones.

About this clonotype: Its antigen is not identified. An end of the junction differs from the germline gene, which may be a read error.

Joint extraction of RNA and DNA used about 17-32 mg of bulk tissue that was unsorted. Sequenced sample: liver tumor tissue from sampling region 5. Subset meaning: tumor region T5, tumor centre. The origin of this receptor is a woman aged 55-70 years with primary liver carcinoma and hepatitis B virus infection.

The CDR3 loop reads CATQGTSISNEQFF. DNA of the CDR3: TGCGCCACCCAGGGGACTAGCATATCCAATGAGCAGTTCTTC. J is TRBJ2-1 and V is TRBV15; 9 bases are a match to TRBD2. This CDR3 is built from 14 residues. Per the germline V gene, CDR1 is LNHNV and CDR2 is YYDKDF (reference sequence).